The 32 T cell receptor beta chains given below trace back to one sample, sequenced in a study of OX40 agonist ivuxolimab in advanced cancers. Using immunoSEQ multiplex PCR, the repertoire was profiled, and TCRdb retains in-frame clones only, with some absent. The data show about 61,000 clones, less than 85% seen once. This sample comprised CD4+ or CD8+ T cells sorted from blood, obtained in a trial of the OX40 agonist ivuxolimab. All receptors derive from an adult with an advanced solid tumor such as melanoma, head and neck, liver or kidney cancer.

This clone was counted a single time. The rearrangement uses TRBV9 and TRBJ2-7; the match to TRBD1 covers 9 bases. This CDR3 contains 15 residues. With 0 bases clipped from V and 6 bases from J, the junction kept 7 bases outside the gene matches. Per the germline V gene, CDR1 is SGDLS and CDR2 is YYNGEE. CDR3 sequence reads: CASSVAPDRGAEQYF. The CDR3 DNA is TGTGCCAGCAGCGTAGCCCCCGACAGGGGGGCCGAGCAGTACTTC.

This clone was counted once. The chain employs TRBV5-4 and TRBJ2-7, with 9 bases aligning to TRBD2. This CDR3 has 17 amino acids. CDR1 and CDR2 (germline): SGHNT, YYREEE (reference sequence). V was clipped by 4 bases and J by 2 bases; unmatched bases: 13. DNA for the CDR3: TGTGCCAGCAGCCAAGGTAGCGGGAGCCATCAAGCCTACGAGCAGTACTTC. Amino acids: CASSQGSGSHQAYEQYF.

This chain uses TRBV5-1 with TRBJ2-1, with 7 positions matching TRBD2. Germline CDR1 is SGHRS and CDR2 is YFSETQ. The CDR3 covers 13 residues. Unmatched junction bases numbered 3, after V lost 3 bases and J lost 6 bases. CDR3 residues: CASSSGGSNEQFF. The CDR3 nucleotides read TGCGCCAGCAGCTCGGGGGGTTCCAATGAGCAGTTCTTC. The variable domain in full, with the rest retrieved from reference TRBV5-1 and TRBJ2-1, is KAGVTQTPRYLIKTRGQQVTLSCSPISGHRSVSWYQQTPGQGLQFLFEYFSETQRNKGNFPGRFSGRQFSNSRSEMNVSTLELGDSALYLCASSSGGSNEQFFGPGTRLTVL.

The chain uses TRBV6-1 and TRBJ2-3; tentatively, D is TRBD2 (5 bases). The CDR3 has 13 residues. The germline gives CDR1 MNHNS, CDR2 SASEGT. The germline V and J ends were trimmed by 6 bases and 5 bases, with 12 bases remaining between them. CDR3 sequence (DNA): TGTGCCAGCAGGGAAACGAGGGAAGATACGCAGTATTTT. Its translation is CASRETREDTQYF.

The chain joins TRBV27 to TRBJ2-2; 9 nucleotides line up with TRBD2. This CDR3 spans 15 amino acids. Germline assignment: CDR1 MNHEY and CDR2 SMNVEV (reference sequence). Losses at the gene ends were 7 bases for V and 5 bases for J; bases not matched to a gene: 8. The CDR3, as DNA: TGTGCCAGCACCGATAGCGGGAGAAATACCGGGGAGCTGTTTTTT. Translating it yields CASTDSGRNTGELFF.

This clone has just one count. J is TRBJ1-2 and V is TRBV30; TRBD1 is a possible D gene (5 bases). V gave up 2 bases and J gave up 4 bases, with 11 bases separating them. From germline, CDR1 is GTSNPN and CDR2 SVGIG (reference sequence). The CDR3 length is 13 residues. DNA of the CDR3: TGTGCCTGGAGTCCGGGACCGATCTATGGCTACACCTTC. It translates to CAWSPGPIYGYTF.

In this sample, this clone turned up many times. The chain couples TRBV6-5 to TRBJ2-7; 7 bases match TRBD2. V lost 6 bases and J lost 3; bases outside the gene matches: 2. The CDR3 extends over 12 amino acids. Per the germline V gene, CDR1 is MNHEY and CDR2 is SVGAGI. The CDR3 bases are TGTGCCAGCAGGGGAGGGCTCTACGAGCAGTACTTC. Translation: CASRGGLYEQYF.

The chain links TRBV19 to TRBJ2-5, with 7 bases that match TRBD1. This CDR3 has 17 amino acids. CDR1 is LNHDA and CDR2 is SQIVND in the germline V gene (reference sequence). V was clipped by 5 bases and J by 0 bases; unmatched bases: 12. This CDR3 is CASSARGQVLYQETQYF. CDR3 nucleotide sequence: TGTGCCAGTAGTGCCCGTGGACAGGTGTTGTACCAAGAGACCCAGTACTTC.

The gene calls are TRBV19 and TRBJ1-1; TRBD1 aligns across 8 bases. The V gene end was trimmed by 6 bases and the J gene end by 4 bases; junction bases not matched to a gene: 16. This CDR3 has 17 residues. Looked up from germline, CDR1 is LNHDA and CDR2 is SQIVND (reference sequence). In DNA, the CDR3 is TGTGCCAGTAGGCGACGTGACAGGGGCGCGGGGGGCACTGAAGCTTTCTTT. It yields the protein CASRRRDRGAGGTEAFF.

The V call is TRBV5-6, the J call TRBJ1-1; tentative D call: TRBD1 (5 bases). Germline CDR1 is SGHDT and CDR2 is YYEEEE. The V end lost 0 bases, the J end lost 4 bases, and 10 bases lay between the germline ends. CDR3 length: 14 amino acids. The chain's CDR3 is CASSLVGGGTEAFF. CDR3 DNA sequence: TGTGCCAGCAGCTTGGTGGGGGGTGGCACTGAAGCTTTCTTT.

A note on this clone: The germline gene is not matched at one end of the junction; a read error may be the cause. In the same sample, other DNA sequences code for this CDR3. The J gene is TRBJ1-2, the V gene TRBV5-6; weak D call: TRBD1 (5 bases). Per germline, CDR1 SGHDT and CDR2 YYEEEE. The CDR3 totals 16 residues. For the CDR3, the DNA is TGTGCCAGCAGTAAGAGAGCTGCGGGGGAGTCCTATGGCTACACCTTT. Encoded protein: CASSKRAAGESYGYTF.

The rearrangement uses TRBV6-4 and TRBJ2-7; 13 bases fit TRBD2. J was trimmed by 3 bases and V by 7 bases; bases with no gene match: 15. CDR1 is MRHNA, CDR2 SNTAGT, per germline. The CDR3 is 18 amino acids. This CDR3 is CASTSTSGRRLLFYEQYF. CDR3 sequence (DNA): TGTGCCAGCACCTCGACTAGCGGGAGGCGCCTCCTGTTCTACGAGCAGTACTTC.

V is TRBV7-9 and J is TRBJ2-3; D unclear. V dropped 5 bases and J dropped 1 base, with 4 bases sitting between them. Germline V gene data show CDR1 as SEHNR and CDR2 as FQNEAQ (reference sequence). The CDR3 extends over 12 amino acids. CDR3 in amino acids: CASSPGTDTQYF. The CDR3 DNA sequence: TGTGCCAGCAGCCCTGGCACAGATACGCAGTATTTT.

V gene TRBV6-5 combines with J gene TRBJ2-5; D call uncertain. Per the germline V gene, CDR1 is MNHEY and CDR2 is SVGAGI. V was clipped by 0 bases and J by 5 bases, with 13 bases between them. CDR3 size: 15 residues. CDR3 nucleotide sequence: TGTGCCAGCAGTTACTCGAACACCCCTGGGGAGACCCAGTACTTC. It encodes CASSYSNTPGETQYF.

The J gene is TRBJ2-1, the V gene TRBV11-2, with D perhaps TRBD1 (6 bases). The V gene lost 1 base and the J gene lost 15 bases, with 13 bases spanning the gap. CDR1 is SGHAT and CDR2 is FQNNGV in the germline V gene. The CDR3 runs to 12 residues. CDR3 bases: TGTGCCAGCAGCTTAGGGGTCCAGGGGTCGTTCTTC. Translated: CASSLGVQGSFF.

Only one count was recorded for this clone. The chain employs TRBV5-1 and TRBJ2-7; D not resolved. Germline CDR1 SGHRS, CDR2 YFSETQ. Trimming shortened V by 1 base and J by 1 base, and 3 bases separated the two germline ends. The CDR3 is 12 residues long. The CDR3 loop is CASSLSSYEQYF. In DNA, the CDR3 is TGCGCCAGCAGCTTGTCATCCTACGAGCAGTACTTC.

The rearrangement joins TRBV15 to TRBJ2-1; 11 bases align to TRBD2. This CDR3 region has 16 residues. Germline CDR1 LNHNV, CDR2 YYDKDF (reference sequence). Unmatched junction bases numbered 10, after V lost 5 bases and J lost 7 bases. Here the CDR3 reads CATSGISGRAANEQFF. In nucleotides, the CDR3 is TGTGCCACCAGCGGAATTAGCGGGAGGGCCGCGAATGAGCAGTTCTTC. The whole variable domain, filled in from reference TRBV15 and TRBJ2-1, reads DAMVIQNPRYQVTQFGKPVTLSCSQTLNHNVMYWYQQKSSQAPKLLFHYYDKDFNNEADTPDNFQSRRPNTSFCFLDIRSPGLGDTAMYLCATSGISGRAANEQFFGPGTRLTVL.

The chain links TRBV6-1 to TRBJ2-1; D unresolved. Trimming took off 3 bases at V and 6 bases at J, with 15 bases between the two ends. This CDR3 is 15 amino acids long. Per germline, CDR1 MNHNS and CDR2 SASEGT. The DNA for the CDR3 is TGTGCCAGCAGTGATTGGAGCTTATGGGCCAATGAGCAGTTCTTC. Amino acid sequence: CASSDWSLWANEQFF.

The chain joins TRBV7-2 to TRBJ2-1, with D tentatively TRBD1 (6 bases). Germline V CDR1 and CDR2: SGHTA, FQGNSA. V was clipped by 2 bases and J by 0 bases, with 11 bases between them. This CDR3 is built from 16 residues. CDR3 DNA: TGTGCCAGCAGCTTAAGGCCAGGGGCCTCCTACAATGAGCAGTTCTTC. Residues: CASSLRPGASYNEQFF.

This clone was seen a single time. The chain employs TRBV7-2 and TRBJ2-7, with 8 bases fitting TRBD1. Germline trimming cut 6 bases from V and 7 bases from J; bases unmatched to any gene: 5. The CDR3 sequence is 12 residues long. Germline V gene sequence: CDR1 SGHTA, CDR2 FQGNSA. The CDR3 spells CASRWTGREQYF. In DNA, the CDR3 is TGTGCCAGCAGGTGGACAGGGCGTGAGCAGTACTTC.

On this clone itself: It may be a read error: a sequence one base away is much more abundant. Distinct nucleotide sequences in the sample also encode this CDR3. V gene TRBV30 combines with J gene TRBJ1-4; D not certain. The CDR3 sequence is 12 residues long. Trimming pared 4 bases from V and 14 bases from J, leaving 17 bases between. Germline V gene data show CDR1 as GTSNPN and CDR2 as SVGIG (reference sequence). The CDR3 nucleotides read TGTGCCTGGACTAGGGCGGGCGAGAAGCTGTTTTTT. Protein: CAWTRAGEKLFF.

About this clone itself: One end of the junction fails to match germline, which may point to a read error. V usage is TRBV18 and J usage is TRBJ2-2; possible D gene TRBD2, 5 bases. CDR1 is KGHSH, CDR2 LQKENI, per germline. This CDR3 has 12 amino acids. CDR3 region: CASSRGLGPEVF. The CDR3 DNA reads as TGTGCCAGCTCACGAGGACTGGGCCCAGAGGTTTTT.

This chain links TRBV7-9 with TRBJ1-2; D possibly corresponds to TRBD1 (5 bases). CDR3 length: 14 residues. Germline V gene lookup returns CDR1 SEHNR and CDR2 FQNEAQ (reference sequence). V was pared by 3 bases and J by 6 bases, with 14 bases between. CDR3 loop: CASSLQGFGDGYTF. As DNA, the CDR3 is TGTGCCAGCAGCTTGCAGGGATTCGGTGATGGCTACACCTTC.

The chain couples TRBV7-2 to TRBJ2-5; perhaps TRBD2 as D (5 bases). Trimming took 1 base from V and 4 from J, leaving 10 bases between them. The CDR3 totals 14 residues. Germline assignment: CDR1 SGHTA and CDR2 FQGNSA. CDR3 sequence: CASSLVGSRETQYF. For the CDR3, the DNA is TGTGCCAGCAGCTTAGTAGGGAGTCGAGAGACCCAGTACTTC.

The genes are TRBV6-1 and TRBJ1-4; 7 bases are a match to TRBD1. The CDR3 loop spans 15 amino acids. V lost 7 bases and J lost 8; bases outside the gene matches: 13. Germline CDR1 is MNHNS and CDR2 is SASEGT. For the CDR3, the DNA is TGTGCCAGCACGGTGTCGACAGGGAATTTGGAAAAACTGTTTTTT. This sequence encodes CASTVSTGNLEKLFF.

V is TRBV7-9 and J is TRBJ2-7; no definite D call. This CDR3 has 14 amino acids. Germline loops: CDR1 SEHNR, CDR2 FQNEAQ (reference sequence). Trimming stripped 5 bases from V and 1 base from J, with 12 bases between. Written as DNA, the CDR3 is TGTGCCAGCAGCCTCAATGGGGTTTCCTACGAGCAGTACTTC. This sequence encodes CASSLNGVSYEQYF.

The genes are TRBV5-5 and TRBJ2-5; D not certain. V lost 1 base, J lost 2 bases, and 9 bases lay in between. The CDR3 has 14 amino acids. Germline lookup yields CDR1 SGHKS and CDR2 YYEKEE (reference sequence). The CDR3 region is CASSLYLGQETQYF. The CDR3 nucleotides read TGTGCCAGCAGCTTGTATCTGGGGCAAGAGACCCAGTACTTC.

This clone occurred a few times. The V call is TRBV19, the J call TRBJ2-5, with 10 positions matching TRBD2. The V and J ends lost 6 bases and 2 bases, in that order; junction bases with no gene match: 3. CDR3 length: 14 amino acids. Germline V gene sequence: CDR1 LNHDA, CDR2 SQIVND (reference sequence). The CDR3 DNA is TGTGCCAGTAGACCACTAGCGGGACAAGAGACCCAGTACTTC. Translated: CASRPLAGQETQYF.

The chain recombines TRBV7-9 with TRBJ1-2, with 10 bases that match TRBD1. This CDR3 has 17 residues. With V trimmed by 10 bases and J by 1 base, 15 bases remained unmatched. Germline V gives CDR1 SEHNR, CDR2 FQNEAQ (reference sequence). The CDR3 loop is CATQPGTGDYLNYGYTF. The CDR3 DNA reads TGTGCCACACAACCCGGGACAGGGGACTATCTTAACTATGGCTACACCTTC.

The chain uses TRBV28 and TRBJ1-5; TRBD1 matches 7 bases. CDR3 length: 16 residues. V lost 8 bases and J lost 11; bases outside the gene matches: 21. Per the germline V gene, CDR1 is MDHEN and CDR2 is SYDVKM. The CDR3 DNA follows: TGTGCCAGCTCCGGACAGGAGACTTTCCTCAGCGGATCCCAGCATTTT. Translating gives CASSGQETFLSGSQHF.

The rearrangement links TRBV10-1 to TRBJ1-1; maybe TRBD1 (5 bases). Trimming cost V 2 bases and J 1 base, with 5 bases left between them. Germline-derived CDR1 and CDR2 are WNHNN and SYGVQD (reference sequence). The CDR3 is made up of 13 amino acids. The CDR3, as DNA: TGCGCCAGCAGTGAGACAGGGAACACTGAAGCTTTCTTT. Encoded protein: CASSETGNTEAFF.

The sample holds one count of this clone. The chain has TRBV5-1 and TRBJ1-1, with D possibly being TRBD1 (6 bases). This CDR3 spans 15 amino acids. The V end lost 1 base, the J end lost 1 base, and 11 bases lay between the germline ends. Looked up from germline, CDR1 is SGHRS and CDR2 is YFSETQ. The CDR3 region is CASSLSEGENTEAFF. The CDR3 nucleotides are TGCGCCAGCAGCTTGTCGGAGGGGGAGAACACTGAAGCTTTCTTT.